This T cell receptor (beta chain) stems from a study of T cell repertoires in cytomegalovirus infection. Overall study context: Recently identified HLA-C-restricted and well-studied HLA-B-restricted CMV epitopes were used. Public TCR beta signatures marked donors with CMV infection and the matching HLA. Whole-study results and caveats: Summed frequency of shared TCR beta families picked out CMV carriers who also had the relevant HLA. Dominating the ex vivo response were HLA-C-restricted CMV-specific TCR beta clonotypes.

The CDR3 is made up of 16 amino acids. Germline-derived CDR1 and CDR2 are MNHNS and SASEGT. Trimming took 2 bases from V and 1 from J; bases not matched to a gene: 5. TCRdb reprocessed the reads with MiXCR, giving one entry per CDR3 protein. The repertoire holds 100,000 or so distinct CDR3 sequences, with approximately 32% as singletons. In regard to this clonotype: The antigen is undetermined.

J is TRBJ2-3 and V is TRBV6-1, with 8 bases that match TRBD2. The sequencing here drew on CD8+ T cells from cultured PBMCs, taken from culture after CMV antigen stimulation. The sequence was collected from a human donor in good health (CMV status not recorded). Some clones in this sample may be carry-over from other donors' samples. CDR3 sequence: CASSELRAGGTDTQYF. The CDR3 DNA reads TGTGCCAGCAGTGAACTCCGAGCGGGGGGCACAGATACGCAGTATTTT.